This T cell receptor (beta chain) was sequenced in a study of blood T cell repertoires in COVID-19. Study information: The United States, Italy and Spain supplied acute and convalescent COVID-19 samples.

Per the study methods: Cell counts per sample came from amplifying reference gene primers. TCRdb's table, derived via immunoSEQ multiplex PCR, lists solely in-frame clones and lacks some. The V and J calls and clone size were taken over from that table, and D and trimming were inferred from the DNA. This sample has around 62,000 clones, with roughly 90% found just once. This clone was detected only a few times. Germline values: CDR1 LNHDA, CDR2 SQIVND (reference sequence). The V gene lost 1 base and the J gene lost 2 bases, with 8 bases spanning the gap. The length of the CDR3 is 14 residues. The sequencing input was peripheral blood. The clonotype comes from a human donor in a cohort sampled during active COVID-19. V gene TRBV19 combines with J gene TRBJ1-2; D is unclear. CDR3 nucleotides: TGTGCCAGTAGTATAGGTTCGGGGAACTATGGCTACACCTTC. Translated: CASSIGSGNYGYTF.